These 11 T cell receptor beta chains were sequenced from one sample in a study of blood T cell repertoires in COVID-19. The protocol was immunoSEQ multiplex PCR, while the TCRdb copy is restricted to in-frame clones and leaves out a portion. The sample holds approximately 210,000 clones; 87% are singletons and the top ten take about 2.2%. The specimen sequenced was PBMCs or T cells enriched from blood (not recorded which). These receptors were obtained from a woman aged 25 to 39 who had recovered from COVID-19.

The rearrangement links TRBV6-2 or TRBV6-3 to TRBJ1-1; 7 positions match TRBD1. V shed 5 bases and J 1 base; nucleotides not matched to a gene: 7. The CDR3 covers 15 residues. The germline gives CDR1 MNHEY, CDR2 SVGEGT. CDR3 sequence reads: CASSRGQSSNTEAFF. The CDR3 DNA reads TGTGCCAGCAGTCGGGGACAGTCATCGAACACTGAAGCTTTCTTT.

The chain has TRBV2 and TRBJ1-5; 7 bases are shared with TRBD1. CDR1 and CDR2 (germline): SNHLY, FYNNEI. The CDR3 covers 15 residues. The V gene end was trimmed by 7 bases and the J gene end by 2 bases; junction bases not matched to a gene: 8. The CDR3 region has the DNA TGTGCCAGCAATCTTGACAGGGTGCGCAATCAGCCCCAGCATTTT. It is translated as CASNLDRVRNQPQHF. Complete variable domain (other parts from reference TRBV2 and TRBJ1-5): EPEVTQTPSHQVTQMGQEVILRCVPISNHLYFYWYRQILGQKVEFLVSFYNNEISEKSEIFDDQFSVERPDGSNFTLKIRSTKLEDSAMYFCASNLDRVRNQPQHFGDGTRLSIL.

This chain joins TRBV18 and TRBJ2-1; 16 bases map to TRBD2. V was pared by 3 bases and J by 2 bases, with 4 bases of the junction left unmatched. The CDR3 sequence is 18 residues long. Germline CDR1 and CDR2: KGHSH and LQKENI. The chain's CDR3 is CASSPRGLAGGTYNEQFF. The CDR3 region has the DNA TGTGCCAGCTCACCGAGGGGACTAGCGGGGGGGACCTACAATGAGCAGTTCTTC.

This sequence joins TRBV5-4 and TRBJ2-3, with TRBD2 matching 8 bases. The CDR3 sequence is 17 residues long. CDR1 is SGHNT and CDR2 is YYREEE in the germline V gene (reference sequence). Germline trimming cut 4 bases from V and 2 bases from J; bases unmatched to any gene: 12. DNA of the CDR3: TGTGCCAGCAGCCGAGAATCGGGCGGGAGGTTCACAGATACGCAGTATTTT. It encodes CASSRESGGRFTDTQYF.

The V call is TRBV3-1 (or the pseudogene TRBV3-2), the J call TRBJ1-1; 9 bases fit TRBD1. Germline V gives CDR1 LGHDT, CDR2 YNNKEL (reference sequence). Trimming took 5 bases from V and 4 from J; bases not matched to a gene: 8. This CDR3 contains 15 residues. The CDR3 spells CASSKQQGAGTEAFF. The CDR3 nucleotides read TGTGCCAGCAGCAAACAACAGGGGGCTGGCACTGAAGCTTTCTTT.

The gene calls are TRBV6-5 and TRBJ1-2; D perhaps matches TRBD1 (5 bases). The CDR3 extends over 16 amino acids. The V gene's germline CDR1 is MNHEY and CDR2 SVGAGI. Trimming left V 3 bases short and J 1 base short, with 15 bases between. The CDR3 region is CASSYSRGNGNYGYTF. The CDR3 DNA is TGTGCCAGCAGTTATTCCCGGGGGAATGGTAACTATGGCTACACCTTC.

The V call is TRBV5-8, the J call TRBJ1-6; 9 bases agree with TRBD1. J gave up 7 bases and V 3 bases, and 8 bases lay outside the gene matches. Germline CDR1 SGHTS, CDR2 YDEGEE. This CDR3 is 16 amino acids long. As DNA, the CDR3 is TGTGCCAGCAGCTATGACCCGGGACAGGGAAATTCACCCCTCCACTTT. Translated: CASSYDPGQGNSPLHF.

This clone has a handful of counts. The chain joins TRBV19 to TRBJ2-7; D unresolved. Germline CDR1 and CDR2: LNHDA and SQIVND (reference sequence). V lost 3 bases and J 6 bases, leaving 15 bases between the germline ends. This CDR3 region has 14 residues. CDR3 sequence: CASSISLGPREQYF. DNA for the CDR3: TGTGCCAGTAGTATCTCGCTAGGTCCGCGCGAGCAGTACTTC.

This chain connects TRBV10-1 to TRBJ1-1, with no clear D. V was shortened by 10 bases and J by 1 base, with 19 bases between the two germline ends. Germline V gene data show CDR1 as WNHNN and CDR2 as SYGVQD (reference sequence). This CDR3 spans 15 amino acids. The CDR3 bases are TGCGCCACGCCCGTTCGGGGTTTCCAGAACACTGAAGCTTTCTTT. This gives the protein CATPVRGFQNTEAFF.

V gene TRBV7-6 combines with J gene TRBJ2-7, with TRBD1 as a possible D gene (5 bases). V lost 6 bases to trimming and J lost 6 bases, with 9 bases between them. CDR3 length: 11 amino acids. From germline, CDR1 is SGHVS and CDR2 FNYEAQ. The CDR3 here is CASSHQGEQYF. CDR3 sequence (DNA): TGTGCCAGCAGTCATCAGGGCGAGCAGTACTTC.

In this sample, this clone turned up once. The gene calls are TRBV28 and TRBJ2-7; tentatively, D is TRBD1 (5 bases). Germline-derived CDR1 and CDR2 are MDHEN and SYDVKM. CDR3 length: 13 residues. Trimming pared 10 bases from V and 0 bases from J, leaving 13 bases between. CDR3 DNA: TGTGCCACTACGTCGGACACCTCCTACGAGCAGTACTTC. Its protein is CATTSDTSYEQYF.